Following are 27 T cell receptor beta chains from one sample sequenced in a study of identical twins. TCRdb processed the 5' RACE reads anew with MiXCR; each CDR3 protein has one entry. The sample records around 250,000 distinct CDR3 sequences, about 6.7% being singletons. The same sample was also studied in work on T cells expressing NK-cell markers.

Sequencing used CD8+ T cells sorted from blood. The receptors were gathered from a woman aged 18-29 years in good health.

This clonotype was detected a few times. The chain combines TRBV7-8 with TRBJ1-4; weak D call: TRBD1 (5 bases). Trimming cost V 5 bases and J 5 bases, with 12 bases left between them. The CDR3 is 14 residues long. CDR1 is SGHVS, CDR2 FQNEAQ, per germline. DNA for the CDR3: TGTGCCAGCAGCCAGCGGGGGGGAAATGAAAAACTGTTTTTT. Translating it yields CASSQRGGNEKLFF.

This clonotype was seen more than once but under ten times. This chain uses TRBV7-6 with TRBJ2-5; possible D gene TRBD1, 8 bases. Trimming took off 6 bases at V and 4 bases at J, with 15 bases between the two ends. Germline V gives CDR1 SGHVS, CDR2 FNYEAQ. The CDR3 sequence is 14 residues long. Here the CDR3 DNA reads TGTGCCAGCAGTAAAGCGGGGACAGGAGAGACCCAGTACTTC. As protein: CASSKAGTGETQYF.

The chain recombines TRBV12-3 or TRBV12-4 with TRBJ2-5; 9 positions match TRBD1. The CDR3 contains 15 residues. Losses at the gene ends were 3 bases for V and 5 bases for J; bases not matched to a gene: 7. CDR3 nucleotide sequence: TGTGCCAGCAGTTTTAGGGACAGGGTATACGAGACCCAGTACTTC. This gives the protein CASSFRDRVYETQYF.

This clonotype was counted a few times. J is TRBJ2-3 and V is TRBV13; possibly TRBD1 or TRBD2 for D (5 bases each). The CDR3 runs to 15 residues. Trimming cost V 4 bases and J 5 bases, with 16 bases left between them. Germline V gene sequence: CDR1 PRHDT, CDR2 FYEKMQ (reference sequence). The CDR3 nucleotides read TGTGCCAGCAGCTCGGACCTGGCAGGGAGAGATACGCAGTATTTT. Residues: CASSSDLAGRDTQYF.

The V call is TRBV6-5, the J call TRBJ2-7; D might be TRBD2 (5 bases). Germline loops: CDR1 MNHEY, CDR2 SVGAGI. The CDR3 spans 13 residues. Trimming cost V 0 bases and J 7 bases, with 10 bases left between them. CDR3 amino acids: CASSYSPRGEQYF. CDR3 nucleotides: TGTGCCAGCAGTTACTCCCCCCGCGGGGAGCAGTACTTC.

This clonotype came up a few times. The V gene is TRBV13, the J gene TRBJ2-7, with TRBD1 identical over 8 bases. V lost 5 bases, J lost 3 bases, and 6 bases stayed unmatched. This CDR3 is built from 14 residues. CDR1 PRHDT and CDR2 FYEKMQ come from the germline V gene (reference sequence). The CDR3 loop reads CASSPDRGFYEQYF. For the CDR3, the DNA is TGTGCCAGCAGCCCCGACAGGGGTTTCTACGAGCAGTACTTC. The full variable domain, in which reference TRBV13 and TRBJ2-7 provide the parts outside the CDR3, is AAGVIQSPRHLIKEKRETATLKCYPIPRHDTVYWYQQGPGQDPQFLISFYEKMQSDKGSIPDRFSAQQFSDYHSELNMSSLELGDSALYFCASSPDRGFYEQYFGPGTRLTVT.

This clonotype was seen repeatedly, ten times or more. Here the CDR3 reads CASSEESGGANVLTF. DNA of the CDR3: TGTGCCAGCAGTGAGGAGAGTGGTGGGGCCAACGTCCTGACTTTC. The V and J genes are TRBV6-4 and TRBJ2-6; D is undetermined. Deletions cut 3 bases from V and 3 bases from J, with 9 bases between. This CDR3 is built from 15 residues. From germline, CDR1 is MRHNA and CDR2 SNTAGT.

In this sample, this clonotype turned up many times. The chain joins TRBV5-5 to TRBJ2-7, with D tentatively TRBD1 (6 bases). Per the germline V gene, CDR1 is SGHKS and CDR2 is YYEKEE (reference sequence). The CDR3 loop spans 15 amino acids. V dropped 5 bases and J dropped 6 bases, with 21 bases sitting between them. DNA of the CDR3: TGTGCCAGCAGTGACCTCCTGGACAGCCGTTCCGAGCAGTACTTC. Amino acid sequence: CASSDLLDSRSEQYF. Looking up the rest from reference TRBV5-5 and TRBJ2-7 gives the full variable domain: DAGVTQSPTHLIKTRGQQVTLRCSPISGHKSVSWYQQVLGQGPQFIFQYYEKEERGRGNFPDRFSARQFPNYSSELNVNALLLGDSALYLCASSDLLDSRSEQYFGPGTRLTVT.

This clonotype was detected only a few times. The chain uses TRBV5-1 and TRBJ1-1; D remains unclear. The CDR3 is 15 residues long. V lost 4 bases and J lost 1, with 14 bases in between. Germline-derived CDR1 and CDR2 are SGHRS and YFSETQ. The CDR3, as DNA: TGCGCCAGCAGCCCGGCCCCGGCGGGGAACACTGAAGCTTTCTTT. Its translation is CASSPAPAGNTEAFF.

This clonotype has at least ten counts. J is TRBJ2-3 and V is TRBV3-1; no firm D call. Germline V gene sequence: CDR1 LGHDT, CDR2 YNNKEL (reference sequence). V dropped 4 bases and J dropped 5 bases, with 4 bases sitting between them. The length of the CDR3 is 11 residues. The CDR3 DNA sequence: TGTGCCAGCAGCCGGAGAGATACGCAGTATTTT. Its translation: CASSRRDTQYF.

V gene TRBV6-2 or TRBV6-3 combines with J gene TRBJ1-1; D ambiguous. The CDR3 sequence is 14 residues long. Germline V gene data show CDR1 as MNHEY and CDR2 as SVGEGT. Trimming took off 2 bases at V and 1 base at J, with 8 bases between the two ends. The CDR3 loop reads CASSYRRWNTEAFF. The CDR3 region has the DNA TGTGCCAGCAGTTACAGGCGTTGGAACACTGAAGCTTTCTTT.

This clonotype is categorized as large (0.1 to 1%). The rearrangement uses TRBV6-4 and TRBJ2-3; 14 nucleotides match TRBD2. The CDR3 is made up of 16 amino acids. V dropped 0 bases and J dropped 4; count of bases not matched to a gene: 0. From germline, CDR1 is MRHNA and CDR2 SNTAGT. CDR3 protein: CASSDSTSGGADTQYF. CDR3 DNA sequence: TGTGCCAGCAGTGACTCGACTAGCGGGGGGGCAGATACGCAGTATTTT.

The genes are TRBV13 and TRBJ2-1, with D possibly matching TRBD2 (6 bases). Germline-derived CDR1 and CDR2 are PRHDT and FYEKMQ (reference sequence). The CDR3 extends over 15 amino acids. V dropped 5 bases and J dropped 3 bases, with 14 bases sitting between them. This CDR3 reads CASSATGGLYNEQFF. The CDR3 nucleotides are TGTGCCAGCAGCGCAACCGGGGGACTCTACAATGAGCAGTTCTTC.

At least ten counts were recorded for this clonotype. The chain couples TRBV21-1 to TRBJ2-1; the table gives TRBD2 as D, unverified against the DNA. TRBV21-1 is a pseudogene. The CDR3 totals 16 residues. CDR3 nucleotide sequence: TGTGCCAGCAGCAGAGTAGCGGGAGATAGGTACAATGAGCAGTTCTTC. It yields the protein CASSRVAGDRYNEQFF.

This clonotype was picked up many times. The V call is TRBV29-1, the J call TRBJ2-3, with 11 bases fitting TRBD2. The junction had 2 bases not matched to a gene; V was cut back by 3 bases and J by 0 bases. The length of the CDR3 is 15 residues. CDR1 and CDR2 (germline): SQVTM, ANQGSEA. CDR3 sequence: CSVEASGRSTDTQYF. The CDR3 DNA sequence: TGCAGCGTTGAGGCTAGCGGGAGGAGCACAGATACGCAGTATTTT.

This clonotype showed up many times. The genes are TRBV7-6 and TRBJ2-7, with TRBD2 identical over 13 bases. J lost 2 bases, V lost 6 bases, and 7 bases had no gene match. CDR3 size: 16 residues. Germline CDR1 is SGHVS and CDR2 is FNYEAQ. CDR3 sequence reads: CASSTTGTSGTYEQYF. CDR3 coding DNA: TGTGCCAGCAGTACGACCGGGACTAGCGGGACCTACGAGCAGTACTTC.

This clonotype was detected only a few times. The J gene is TRBJ2-1, the V gene TRBV27; D unclear. V was trimmed by 3 bases and J by 15 bases, leaving 12 bases between them. CDR1 is MNHEY, CDR2 SMNVEV, per germline (reference sequence). The CDR3 covers 11 residues. CDR3 sequence (DNA): TGTGCCAGCAGTTTTGGTCAGGAACCGTTCTTC. Protein sequence: CASSFGQEPFF.

This clonotype was recorded many times. The rearrangement joins TRBV12-3 or TRBV12-4 to TRBJ2-2; D is ambiguous. Trimming cost V 2 bases and J 6 bases, with 4 bases left between them. This CDR3 has 12 residues. The DNA of the CDR3 is TGTGCCAGCAGTTTACTCCCCGGGGAGCTGTTTTTT. Translation: CASSLLPGELFF.

This clonotype has at least ten counts. This chain uses TRBV29-1 with TRBJ2-7; perhaps TRBD2 as D (6 bases). Trimming pared 6 bases from V and 2 bases from J, leaving 14 bases between. Looked up from germline, CDR1 is SQVTM and CDR2 is ANQGSEA. The CDR3 sequence is 13 residues long. CDR3 protein: CSVSDPGAYEQYF. The CDR3 DNA follows: TGCAGCGTATCAGACCCGGGGGCCTACGAGCAGTACTTC.

There are a few counts of this clonotype. One end of the junction varies from germline; a read error may be responsible. J is TRBJ2-5 and V is TRBV7-9; the D is unclear. Germline lookup yields CDR1 SEHNR and CDR2 FQNEAQ (reference sequence). This CDR3 comprises 8 residues. CDR3 sequence reads: CASSLDNF. The CDR3 nucleotides are TGTGCCAGCAGCTTAGACAACTTC.

This clonotype was observed many times. The chain couples TRBV12-3 or TRBV12-4 to TRBJ1-2, with 11 bases identical to TRBD1. V dropped 5 bases and J dropped 10; count of bases not matched to a gene: 6. This CDR3 comprises 13 residues. CDR3 region: CASSPGTGGDYTF. Written as DNA, the CDR3 is TGTGCCAGCAGTCCCGGGACAGGGGGTGACTACACCTTC.

This clonotype was detected ten times or more. The chain recombines TRBV2 with TRBJ1-1; D may be TRBD1 (5 bases). CDR3 size: 13 residues. The germline V gene encodes CDR1 SNHLY and CDR2 FYNNEI. Trimming left V 10 bases short and J 1 base short, with 13 bases between. The CDR3 is CATKAGSNTEAFF. The CDR3 nucleotides are TGTGCCACCAAGGCAGGGTCGAACACTGAAGCTTTCTTT.

As concerns this clonotype: Here the CDR3 omits its conserved ending phenylalanine or tryptophan, so a read error is the likely source. The V gene is TRBV27, the J gene TRBJ2-1; D unresolved. This CDR3 region has 13 residues. V dropped 4 bases and J dropped 1 base, with 5 bases sitting between them. Germline V gene sequence: CDR1 MNHEY, CDR2 SMNVEV (reference sequence). The CDR3 nucleotides are TGTGCCAGCAGTTCCCTTTCCTACAATGAGCAGTTCTAC. The encoded protein is CASSSLSYNEQFY.

This chain connects TRBV29-1 to TRBJ1-1; 10 bases align to TRBD1. From germline, CDR1 is SQVTM and CDR2 ANQGSEA. The CDR3 is 13 amino acids. The J segment lost 3 bases and the V segment lost 3 bases, leaving 1 base of the junction unmatched. Written as DNA, the CDR3 is TGCAGCGTTGAGGGGACAGGGGACACTGAAGCTTTCTTT. The encoded protein is CSVEGTGDTEAFF.

The rearrangement joins TRBV7-6 to TRBJ2-5; D gene ambiguous. CDR3 size: 17 residues. CDR1 is SGHVS, CDR2 FNYEAQ, per germline. The germline V and J ends were trimmed by 6 bases and 4 bases, with 24 bases remaining between them. This CDR3 is CASRRSRAEATIETQYF. The DNA for the CDR3 is TGTGCCAGCAGACGTTCCCGAGCCGAAGCAACTATAGAGACCCAGTACTTC.

The J gene is TRBJ1-1, the V gene TRBV7-3; no reliable D call. Germline V gene data show CDR1 as SGHTA and CDR2 as FQGTGA. Deletions cut 5 bases from V and 6 bases from J, with 10 bases between. This CDR3 has 12 residues. The CDR3 loop is CASSDGLAEAFF. In DNA, the CDR3 is TGTGCCAGCAGCGATGGTCTCGCTGAAGCTTTCTTT.

There are many counts of this clonotype. J is TRBJ2-2 and V is TRBV3-1, with 8 positions matching TRBD2. With V trimmed by 2 bases and J by 1 base, 0 bases remained unmatched. CDR1 is LGHDT and CDR2 is YNNKEL in the germline V gene (reference sequence). The CDR3 extends over 15 amino acids. CDR3 protein: CASSQTSGNTGELFF. The CDR3 coding sequence is TGTGCCAGCAGCCAAACTAGCGGGAACACCGGGGAGCTGTTTTTT.